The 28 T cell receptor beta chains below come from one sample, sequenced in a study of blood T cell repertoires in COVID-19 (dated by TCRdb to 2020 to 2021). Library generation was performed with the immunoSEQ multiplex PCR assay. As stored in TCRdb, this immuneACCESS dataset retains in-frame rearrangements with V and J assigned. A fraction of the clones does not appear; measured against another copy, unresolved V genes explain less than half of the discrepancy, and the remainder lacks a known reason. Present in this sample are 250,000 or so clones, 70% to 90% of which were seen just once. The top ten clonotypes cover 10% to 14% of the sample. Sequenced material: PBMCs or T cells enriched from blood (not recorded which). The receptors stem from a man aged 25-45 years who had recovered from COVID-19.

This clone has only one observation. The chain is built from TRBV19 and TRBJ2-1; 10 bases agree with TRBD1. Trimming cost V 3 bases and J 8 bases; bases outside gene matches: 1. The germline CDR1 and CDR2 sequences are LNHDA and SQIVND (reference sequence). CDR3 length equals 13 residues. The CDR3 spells CASSMTGGDEQFF. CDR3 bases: TGTGCCAGTAGTATGACAGGGGGCGATGAGCAGTTCTTC. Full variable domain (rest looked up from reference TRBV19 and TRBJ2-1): DGGITQSPKYLFRKEGQNVTLSCEQNLNHDAMYWYRQDPGQGLRLIYYSQIVNDFQKGDIAEGYSVSREKKESFPLTVTSAQKNPTAFYLCASSMTGGDEQFFGPGTRLTVL.

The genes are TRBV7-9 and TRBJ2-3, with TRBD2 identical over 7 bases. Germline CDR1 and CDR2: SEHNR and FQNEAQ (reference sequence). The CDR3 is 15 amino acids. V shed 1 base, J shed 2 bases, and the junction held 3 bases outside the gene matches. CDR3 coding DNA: TGTGCCAGCAGCTTAGGGACTAGATTCACAGATACGCAGTATTTT. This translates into CASSLGTRFTDTQYF.

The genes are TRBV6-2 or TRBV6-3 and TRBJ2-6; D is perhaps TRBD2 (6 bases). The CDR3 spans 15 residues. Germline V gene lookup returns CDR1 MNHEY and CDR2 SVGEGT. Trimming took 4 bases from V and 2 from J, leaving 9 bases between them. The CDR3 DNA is TGTGCCAGCAGTTGGACGGGGGCTGGGGCCAACGTCCTGACTTTC. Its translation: CASSWTGAGANVLTF.

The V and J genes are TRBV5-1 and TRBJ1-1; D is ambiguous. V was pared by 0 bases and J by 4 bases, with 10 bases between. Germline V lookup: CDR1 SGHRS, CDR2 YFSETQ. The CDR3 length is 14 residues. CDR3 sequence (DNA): TGCGCCAGCAGCTTGGAAGTGGGCATCACTGAAGCTTTCTTT. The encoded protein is CASSLEVGITEAFF.

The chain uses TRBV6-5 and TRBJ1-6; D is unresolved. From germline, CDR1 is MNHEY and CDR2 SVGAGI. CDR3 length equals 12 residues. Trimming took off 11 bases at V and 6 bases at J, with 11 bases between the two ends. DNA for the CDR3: TGTGCCTGCCGCTTAGCTAATTCACCCCTCCACTTT. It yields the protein CACRLANSPLHF.

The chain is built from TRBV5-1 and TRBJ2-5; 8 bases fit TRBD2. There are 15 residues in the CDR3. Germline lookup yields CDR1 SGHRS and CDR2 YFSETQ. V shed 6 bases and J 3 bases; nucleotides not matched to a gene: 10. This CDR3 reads CASKGGAGGEETQYF. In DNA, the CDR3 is TGCGCCAGCAAGGGTGGGGCGGGGGGAGAAGAGACCCAGTACTTC.

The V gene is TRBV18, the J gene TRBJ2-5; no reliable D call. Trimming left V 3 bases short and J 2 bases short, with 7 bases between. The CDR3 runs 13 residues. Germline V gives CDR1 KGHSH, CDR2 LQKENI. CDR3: CASSPGPQETQYF. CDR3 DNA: TGTGCCAGCTCACCTGGGCCGCAAGAGACCCAGTACTTC.

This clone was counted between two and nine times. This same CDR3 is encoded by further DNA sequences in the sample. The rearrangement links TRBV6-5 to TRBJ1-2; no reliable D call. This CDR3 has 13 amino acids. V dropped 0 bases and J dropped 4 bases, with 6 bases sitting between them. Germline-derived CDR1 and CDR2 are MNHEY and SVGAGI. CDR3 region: CASSYSGVYGYTF. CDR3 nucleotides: TGTGCCAGCAGTTACTCTGGAGTCTATGGCTACACCTTC.

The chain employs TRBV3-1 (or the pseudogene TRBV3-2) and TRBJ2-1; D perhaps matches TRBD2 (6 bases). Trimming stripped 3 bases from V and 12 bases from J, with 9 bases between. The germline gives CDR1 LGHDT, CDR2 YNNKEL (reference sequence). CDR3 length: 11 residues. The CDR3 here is CASSHGRGQFF. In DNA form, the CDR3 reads TGTGCCAGCAGCCACGGGCGGGGGCAGTTCTTC.

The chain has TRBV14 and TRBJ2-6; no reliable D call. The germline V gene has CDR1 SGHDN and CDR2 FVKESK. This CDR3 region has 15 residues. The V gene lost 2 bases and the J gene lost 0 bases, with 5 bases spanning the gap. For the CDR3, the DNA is TGTGCCAGCAGCCAATTGGCCTCTGGGGCCAACGTCCTGACTTTC. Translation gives CASSQLASGANVLTF.

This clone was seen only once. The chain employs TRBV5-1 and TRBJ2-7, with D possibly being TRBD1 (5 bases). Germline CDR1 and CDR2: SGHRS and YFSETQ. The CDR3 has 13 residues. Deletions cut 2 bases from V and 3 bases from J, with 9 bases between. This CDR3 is CASSLGVIYEQYF. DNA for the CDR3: TGCGCCAGCAGCTTAGGGGTTATCTACGAGCAGTACTTC.

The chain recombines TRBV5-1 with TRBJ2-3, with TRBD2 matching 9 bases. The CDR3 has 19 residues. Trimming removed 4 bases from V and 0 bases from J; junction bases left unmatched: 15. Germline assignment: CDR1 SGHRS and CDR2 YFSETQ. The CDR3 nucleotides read TGCGCCAGCAGCCCAACGGGAAGTAGCGGGGGATTGAGCACAGATACGCAGTATTTT. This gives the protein CASSPTGSSGGLSTDTQYF.

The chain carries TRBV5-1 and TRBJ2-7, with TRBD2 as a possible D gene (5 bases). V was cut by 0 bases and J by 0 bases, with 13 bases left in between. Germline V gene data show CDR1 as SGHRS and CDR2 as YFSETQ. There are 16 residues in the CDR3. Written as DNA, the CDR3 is TGCGCCAGCAGCTTGGATGACTTCACTAGCTCCTACGAGCAGTACTTC. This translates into CASSLDDFTSSYEQYF.

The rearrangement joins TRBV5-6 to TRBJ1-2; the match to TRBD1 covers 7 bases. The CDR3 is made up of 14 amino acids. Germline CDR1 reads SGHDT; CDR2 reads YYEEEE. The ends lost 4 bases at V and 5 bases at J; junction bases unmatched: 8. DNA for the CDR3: TGTGCCAGCAGCCGGGACAGAAAAAATTATGGCTACACCTTC. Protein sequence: CASSRDRKNYGYTF.

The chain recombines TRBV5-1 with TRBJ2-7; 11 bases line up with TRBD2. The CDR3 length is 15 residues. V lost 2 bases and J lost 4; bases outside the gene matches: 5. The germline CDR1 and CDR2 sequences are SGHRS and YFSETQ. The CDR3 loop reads CASSFSGRGPYEQYF. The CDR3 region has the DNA TGCGCCAGCAGCTTTAGCGGGAGGGGCCCTTACGAGCAGTACTTC.

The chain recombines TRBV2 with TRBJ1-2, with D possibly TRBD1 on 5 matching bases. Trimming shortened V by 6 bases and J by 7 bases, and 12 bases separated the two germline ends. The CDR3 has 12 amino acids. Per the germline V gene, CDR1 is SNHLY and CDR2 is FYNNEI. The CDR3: CASRGWGLGYTF. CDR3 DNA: TGTGCCAGCAGGGGGTGGGGACTTGGCTACACCTTC.

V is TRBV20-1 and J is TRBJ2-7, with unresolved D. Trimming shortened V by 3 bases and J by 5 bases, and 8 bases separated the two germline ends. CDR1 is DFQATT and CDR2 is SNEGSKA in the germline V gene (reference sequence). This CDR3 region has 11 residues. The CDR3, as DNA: TGCAGTGCTAGTGACCCTGACGAGCAGTACTTC. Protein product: CSASDPDEQYF.

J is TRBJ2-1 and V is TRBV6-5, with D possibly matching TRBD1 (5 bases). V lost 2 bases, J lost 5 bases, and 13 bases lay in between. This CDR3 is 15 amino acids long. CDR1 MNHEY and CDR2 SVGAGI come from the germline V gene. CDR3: CASSYAGIRDNEQFF. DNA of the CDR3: TGTGCCAGCAGTTACGCAGGGATTCGGGACAATGAGCAGTTCTTC.

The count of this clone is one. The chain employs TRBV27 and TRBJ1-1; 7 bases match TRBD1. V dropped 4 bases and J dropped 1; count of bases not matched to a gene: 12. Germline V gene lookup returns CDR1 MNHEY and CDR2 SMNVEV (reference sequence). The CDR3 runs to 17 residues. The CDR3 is CASSSDHRGGKNTEAFF. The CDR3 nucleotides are TGTGCCAGCAGTTCAGACCACAGGGGCGGAAAGAACACTGAAGCTTTCTTT.

The CDR3 DNA follows: TGTGCCAGCAAGCCGACTAGCGGGAGTCCGTACGAGCAGTACTTC. Protein product: CASKPTSGSPYEQYF. The chain carries TRBV28 and TRBJ2-7; 12 nucleotides match TRBD2. Germline V lookup: CDR1 MDHEN, CDR2 SYDVKM. J was trimmed by 4 bases and V by 7 bases; bases with no gene match: 8. The CDR3 runs 15 residues.

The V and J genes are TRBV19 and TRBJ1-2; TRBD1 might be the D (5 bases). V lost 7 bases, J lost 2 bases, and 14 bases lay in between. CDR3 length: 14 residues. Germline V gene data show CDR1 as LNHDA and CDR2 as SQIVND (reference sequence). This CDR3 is CASTPLGLNYGYTF. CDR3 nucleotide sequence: TGTGCCAGTACCCCATTGGGACTAAACTATGGCTACACCTTC.

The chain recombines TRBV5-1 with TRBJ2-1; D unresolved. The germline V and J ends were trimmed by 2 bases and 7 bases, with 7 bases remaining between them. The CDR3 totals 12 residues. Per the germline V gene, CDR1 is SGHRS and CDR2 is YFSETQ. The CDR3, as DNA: TGCGCCAGCAGCTTTCCGGAGAATGAGCAGTTCTTC. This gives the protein CASSFPENEQFF.

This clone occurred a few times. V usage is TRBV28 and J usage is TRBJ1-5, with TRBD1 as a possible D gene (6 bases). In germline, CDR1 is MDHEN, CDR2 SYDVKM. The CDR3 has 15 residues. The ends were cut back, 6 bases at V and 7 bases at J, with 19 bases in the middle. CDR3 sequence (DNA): TGTGCCAGCAGGGGAGGCGCAACGGGGGGCCAGCCCCAGCATTTT. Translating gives CASRGGATGGQPQHF.

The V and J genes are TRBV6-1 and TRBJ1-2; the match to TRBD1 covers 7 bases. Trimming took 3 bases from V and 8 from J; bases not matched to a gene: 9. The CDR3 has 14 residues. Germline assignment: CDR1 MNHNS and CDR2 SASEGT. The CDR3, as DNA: TGTGCCAGCAGTGACAAGACAGGGCCCCTGGGCTACACCTTC. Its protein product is CASSDKTGPLGYTF.

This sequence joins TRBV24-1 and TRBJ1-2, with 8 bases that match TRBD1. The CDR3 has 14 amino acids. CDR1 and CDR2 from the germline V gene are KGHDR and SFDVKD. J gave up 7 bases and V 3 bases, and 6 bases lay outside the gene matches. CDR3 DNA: TGTGCCACCAGTGATCCTCAGGGGGCGGGTGGCTACACCTTC. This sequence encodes CATSDPQGAGGYTF.

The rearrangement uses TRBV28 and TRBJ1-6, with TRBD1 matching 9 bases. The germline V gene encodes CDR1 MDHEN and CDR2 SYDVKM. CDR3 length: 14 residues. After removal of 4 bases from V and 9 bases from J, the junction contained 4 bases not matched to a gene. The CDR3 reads CASSSGQGASPLHF. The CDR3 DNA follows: TGTGCCAGCAGTTCGGGACAGGGTGCTTCACCCCTCCACTTT.

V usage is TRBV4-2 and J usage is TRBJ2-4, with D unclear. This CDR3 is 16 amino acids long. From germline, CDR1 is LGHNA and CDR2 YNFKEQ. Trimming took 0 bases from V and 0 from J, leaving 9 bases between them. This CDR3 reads CASSQDVPLAKNIQYF. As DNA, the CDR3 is TGTGCCAGCAGCCAAGATGTCCCCCTAGCCAAAAACATTCAGTACTTC.

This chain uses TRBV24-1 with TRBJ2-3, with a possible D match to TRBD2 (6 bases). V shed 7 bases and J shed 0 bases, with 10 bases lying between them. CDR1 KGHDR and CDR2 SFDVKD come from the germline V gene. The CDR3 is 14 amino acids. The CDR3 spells CATSAGTSTDTQYF. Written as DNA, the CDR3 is TGTGCCACCAGCGCCGGGACTAGCACAGATACGCAGTATTTT.